This T cell receptor (beta chain) was captured in a study of blood T cell repertoires in COVID-19. V lost 4 bases, J lost 3 bases, and 1 base stayed unmatched. The CDR3 extends over 14 amino acids. Per germline, CDR1 SGHRS and CDR2 YFSETQ. The table came from immunoSEQ multiplex PCR; TCRdb's copy has only in-frame clones and leaves some out. The table shows over 250,000 clones, with roughly 80% occurring only once. The sample consisted of PBMCs or T cells enriched from blood (not recorded which). The gene calls are TRBV5-1 and TRBJ2-3; 11 bases line up with TRBD1. The sequence came from a man in his forties who had been exposed to COVID-19. The CDR3 protein is CASSRDRGTDTQYF. CDR3 DNA: TGCGCCAGCAGCAGGGACAGGGGGACAGATACGCAGTATTTT.